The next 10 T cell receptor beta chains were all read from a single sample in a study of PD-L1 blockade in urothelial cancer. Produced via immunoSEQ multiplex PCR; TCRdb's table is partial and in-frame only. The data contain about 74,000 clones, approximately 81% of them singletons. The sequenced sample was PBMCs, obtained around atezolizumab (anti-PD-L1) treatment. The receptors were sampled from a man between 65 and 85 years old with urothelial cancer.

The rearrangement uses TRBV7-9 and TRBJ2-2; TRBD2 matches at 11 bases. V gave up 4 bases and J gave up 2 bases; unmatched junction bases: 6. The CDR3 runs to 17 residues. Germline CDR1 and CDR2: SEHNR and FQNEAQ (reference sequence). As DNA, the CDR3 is TGTGCCAGCAGCTCGGGTGGACTAGCGGGTAACACCGGGGAGCTGTTTTTT. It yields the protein CASSSGGLAGNTGELFF. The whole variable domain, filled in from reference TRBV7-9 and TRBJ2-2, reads DTGVSQNPRHKITKRGQNVTFRCDPISEHNRLYWYRQTLGQGPEFLTYFQNEAQLEKSRLLSDRFSAERPKGSFSTLEIQRTEQGDSAMYLCASSSGGLAGNTGELFFGEGSRLTVL.

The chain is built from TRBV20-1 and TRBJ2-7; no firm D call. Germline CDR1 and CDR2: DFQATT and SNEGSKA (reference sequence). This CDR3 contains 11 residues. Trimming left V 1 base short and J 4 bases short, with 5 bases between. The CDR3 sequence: CSARVGYEQYF. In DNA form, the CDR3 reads TGCAGTGCTAGAGTCGGGTACGAGCAGTACTTC.

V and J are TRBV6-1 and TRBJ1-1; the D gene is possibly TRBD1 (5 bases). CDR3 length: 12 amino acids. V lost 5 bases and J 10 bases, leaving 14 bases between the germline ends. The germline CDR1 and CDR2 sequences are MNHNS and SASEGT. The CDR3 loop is CASSRTLFVAFF. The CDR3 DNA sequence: TGTGCCAGCAGTCGGACACTTTTTGTAGCTTTCTTT.

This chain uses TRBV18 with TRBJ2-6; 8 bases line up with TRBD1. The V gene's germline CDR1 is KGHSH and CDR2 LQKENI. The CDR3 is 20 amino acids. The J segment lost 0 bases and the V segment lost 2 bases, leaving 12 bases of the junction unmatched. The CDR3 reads CASSPVQGGTGSSGANVLTF. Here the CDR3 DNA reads TGTGCCAGCTCACCAGTCCAGGGTGGGACAGGTTCCTCTGGGGCCAACGTCCTGACTTTC.

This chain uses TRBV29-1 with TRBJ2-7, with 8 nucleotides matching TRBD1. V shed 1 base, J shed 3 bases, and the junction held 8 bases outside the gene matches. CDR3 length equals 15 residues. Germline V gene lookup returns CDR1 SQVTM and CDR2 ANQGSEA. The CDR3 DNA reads TGCAGCGTTGAAGTACCCGACAGGGGAAACTACGAGCAGTACTTC. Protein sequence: CSVEVPDRGNYEQYF.

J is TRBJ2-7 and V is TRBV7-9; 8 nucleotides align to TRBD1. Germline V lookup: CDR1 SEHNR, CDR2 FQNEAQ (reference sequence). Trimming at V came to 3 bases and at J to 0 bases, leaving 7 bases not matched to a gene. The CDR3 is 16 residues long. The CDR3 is CASSLSWTGTSYEQYF. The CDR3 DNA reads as TGTGCCAGCAGCTTGTCGTGGACAGGGACCTCCTACGAGCAGTACTTC.

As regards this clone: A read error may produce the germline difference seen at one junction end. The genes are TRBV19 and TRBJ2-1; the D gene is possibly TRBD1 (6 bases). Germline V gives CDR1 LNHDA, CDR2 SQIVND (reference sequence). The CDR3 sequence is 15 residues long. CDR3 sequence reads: CASSIGDTPYNEQFF. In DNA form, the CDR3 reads TGTGCCAGTAGCATAGGGGACACCCCCTACAATGAGCAGTTCTTC. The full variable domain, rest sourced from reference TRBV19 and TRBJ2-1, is DGGITQSPKYLFRKEGQNVTLSCEQNLNHDAMYWYRQDPGQGLRLIYYSQIVNDFQKGDIAEGYSVSREKKESFPLTVTSAQKNPTAFYLCASSIGDTPYNEQFFGPGTRLTVL.

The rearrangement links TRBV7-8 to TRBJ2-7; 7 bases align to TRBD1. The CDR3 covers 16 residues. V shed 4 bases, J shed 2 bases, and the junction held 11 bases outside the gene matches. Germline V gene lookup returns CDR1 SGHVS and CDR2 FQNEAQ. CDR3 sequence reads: CASSSIDRVATYEQYF. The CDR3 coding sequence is TGTGCCAGCAGCTCGATCGACAGGGTGGCAACCTACGAGCAGTACTTC.

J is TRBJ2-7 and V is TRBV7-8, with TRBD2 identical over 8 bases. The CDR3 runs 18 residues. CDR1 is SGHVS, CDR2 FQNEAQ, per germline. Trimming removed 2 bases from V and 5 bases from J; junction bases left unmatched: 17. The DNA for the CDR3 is TGTGCCAGCAGCTTAATCTCCGTATTAACTAGCGGAAACAACGAGCAGTACTTC. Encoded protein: CASSLISVLTSGNNEQYF.

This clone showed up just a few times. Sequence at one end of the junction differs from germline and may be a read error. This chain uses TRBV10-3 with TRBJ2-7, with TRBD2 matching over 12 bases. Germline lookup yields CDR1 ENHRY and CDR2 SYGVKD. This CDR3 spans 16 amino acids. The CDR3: CAIRGEGLAGSHEQYF. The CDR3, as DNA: TGTGCCATCAGGGGGGAGGGACTAGCGGGCTCCCACGAGCAGTACTTC.